This TCR beta chain is drawn from a study of OX40 agonist ivuxolimab in advanced cancers. Study information: Treatment of patients was with ivuxolimab, an agonistic anti-OX40 (CD134) antibody. Patients got intravenous ivuxolimab at 0.01 to 10 mg/kg every 2 weeks. Every patient in dose escalation had hepatocellular carcinoma, melanoma, renal cell or head and neck cancer.

The method was immunoSEQ multiplex PCR; TCRdb's version includes in-frame clones alone and lacks a portion of them. This table holds fewer than 120,000 clones, around 90% found once. This CDR3 region has 13 residues. Germline-derived CDR1 and CDR2 are SGHNT and YENEEA. Trimming took 5 bases from V and 2 from J, leaving 9 bases between them. Systemic immunosuppression or a history of autoimmune disease excluded patients. The rearrangement links TRBV11-3 to TRBJ2-5; D call uncertain. The receptor was isolated from an adult with an advanced solid tumor such as melanoma, head and neck, liver or kidney cancer. The sample here was CD4+ or CD8+ T cells sorted from blood, taken in a trial of the OX40 agonist ivuxolimab. The CDR3 protein is CASSPGPQETQYF. DNA for the CDR3: TGTGCCAGCAGCCCCGGACCTCAAGAGACCCAGTACTTC. Full variable domain (missing parts from reference TRBV11-3 and TRBJ2-5): EAGVVQSPRYKIIEKKQPVAFWCNPISGHNTLYWYLQNLGQGPELLIRYENEEAVDDSQLPKDRFSAERLKGVDSTLKIQPAELGDSAVYLCASSPGPQETQYFGPGTRLLVL.